What follows describes a single T cell receptor beta chain. This clone occurred once. This clone's antigen is unknown. Per-nucleotide qualities are absent, and no much larger clonotype sits a single base away. This sample is drawn from a study of beta chain features in type 1 diabetes (dated 2018 in TCRdb). In terms of the full investigation: Patients and healthy donors did not differ in mean age, gender distribution, total cell number or subset yield. A total of about 100,000,000 sorted cells were examined across all samples, and RNA yield correlated strongly with the number of cells per subset. The study compared the TCRB repertoires of sorted circulating CD4+ T cell subsets in recently diagnosed type 1 diabetes patients with those in matched healthy donors. Naive and central memory subsets were obtained from all 30 or so donors, but regulatory and stem cell-like memory subsets were isolated from only 8 patients and about eight healthy donors.

On the study overall, not on this receptor specifically: At VDJ recombination sites, patients with type 1 diabetes made fewer insertions and deleted more nucleotides, a pattern implying thymic rearrangement abnormalities. Because the HLA sub-analyses included only small numbers of individuals, any influence of HLA type on TCRB rearrangement was left unresolved. Naive, central memory and regulatory TCRB repertoires appeared more similar among patients than among healthy donors. Type 1 diabetes patients showed a moderate but significant shortening of TCRB CDR3 length in all four CD4+ subsets. PCR may preferentially amplify shorter templates, but because patient and control samples were amplified and corrected together, any resulting skew would affect both groups equally. Because cDNA was sequenced instead of genomic DNA, highly expressing activated cells could be over-represented, though the groups showed no difference in activation or CD3 levels.

CDR1 is given as GTSNPN and CDR2 as SVGIG, both from the germline V gene (reference sequence). Clipping removes 4 bases from V and 5 bases from J, with 10 as the unmatched junction base count. The CDR3 runs 15 amino acids, cysteine and phenylalanine included. Just CDR3 DNA is preserved here, 45 bases in frame from base 1. A single peripheral blood draw of approximately 0.11 L on average was collected from each donor into heparinised tubes. Naive, central memory, regulatory and stem cell-like memory CD4+ T cells were sorted on a BD FACSAria II using a panel including CD45RO, CCR7, CD25, CD127, CD95 and CD27. Purity was above 95% for every sorted population. PBMCs were isolated immediately by Lymphoprep density gradient centrifugation and stained directly without culture. To minimize batch effects, samples were stained and sorted in pairs, one healthy donor with one patient per experiment. The High Capacity cDNA Reverse Transcription Kit was used to reverse transcribe all of the isolated RNA, meaning that expressed TCRB transcripts were what got sequenced. Deep immunoSEQ sequencing was applied to naive, central memory and regulatory T cell samples, giving an average of roughly 3.6 million total reads per sample. Sorted cells were lysed in RLT buffer and RNA was extracted with DNase-treated RNeasy Micro or Mini kits, depending on cell number. Each cell subset was processed on its own to prevent cross-contamination, while patient and healthy donor samples were processed together. Using the immunoSEQ multiplex PCR, TCRB sequences were amplified from cDNA into 87-bp fragments spanning the CDR3 region. Amplicons were sequenced on the Illumina HiSeq platform. The authors' analysis ran thus. Synthetic template baselines were used to correct PCR bias computationally, reads within Hamming distance 2 were collapsed, and singletons that could not be merged were discarded. Reads were aligned against IMGT so that V, D and J genes, CDR3 length and insertions or deletions at six rearrangement sites could be assigned. Within each subset, clonotype counts were normalized to the number of sorted cells before true diversity and Gini coefficients were calculated with the tcR R package. The overlap coefficient, calculated on TCRB nucleotide sequences, was used to measure repertoire sharing. Out-of-frame TCRB sequences from naive cells were analyzed to stand in for the pre-selection repertoire. In its TCRdb copy, this immuneACCESS table keeps in-frame sequences only and misses some clones. Where compared with another copy, unresolved V genes explain less than half of these, and the others have no known cause. That table gives V, J and clone size, and the DNA gave D and trimming. This sample is represented by fewer than 250,000 clones; 68% of them were singletons. Around 0.05% of the sample is held by the ten biggest clonotypes.

This TCR derives from a man aged 25 to 40 in good health. The chain uses TRBV30 and TRBJ2-5, with 10 bases matching TRBD2. The sample consisted of naive CD4+ T cells from blood. The cell subset or site tag for this specimen amounts to: true naive CD4+ T cells. In nucleotide form, the sequence is TGTGCCTGGAACCCCGGACTAGCGGTTCTGGAGACCCAGTACTTC. Its translation reads: CAWNPGLAVLETQYF.